Listed here is a single T cell receptor beta chain. Its target is unknown. This entry is derived from a study of cytomegalovirus exposure and HLA in healthy donors. Findings and limits, study-wide: It was 160 or so TCR beta chains that were listed as cytomegalovirus-associated. Indistinguishable V segments, including TRBV6-2 and TRBV6-3, were excluded. The study had only CMV serostatus as immune exposure information.

The PCR contained 60 Vbeta and 13 Jbeta primers. Clones were read by immunoSEQ multiplex PCR, and TCRdb kept only the in-frame ones, dropping some. Altogether 130,000 to 150,000 clones are present, roughly 80% being singletons, with the ten largest covering about 4.1%. Looked up from germline, CDR1 is MNHNS and CDR2 is SASEGT. The CDR3 runs to 15 residues. V lost 3 bases, J lost 0 bases, and 9 bases lay in between. Input material: PBMCs. The receptor was isolated from a woman aged 35 to 49 in good health and CMV-seropositive. The V and J genes are TRBV6-1 and TRBJ2-1; weak D call: TRBD1 (6 bases). The CDR3 DNA is TGTGCCAGCAGTGAGATGACAGGCTCCTACAATGAGCAGTTCTTC. Amino acids: CASSEMTGSYNEQFF.